One TCR beta chain is described in this entry. Its specificity is unknown. This sample is drawn from a study of cytomegalovirus exposure and HLA in healthy donors. Assay used: immunoSEQ multiplex PCR; TCRdb lists only in-frame clones, some missing. The sample consists of roughly 50,000 clones, roughly nine tenths of them appearing once. Findings of the study overall: Some public TCRs appeared in many individuals, while most sequences were rare. Investigators reported 150 to 200 TCR beta chains as tied to cytomegalovirus. In vitro data verified a few CMV-associated chains as specific for CMV antigens.

The sequence was collected from a woman aged 18-29 years in good health and CMV-seropositive. Sequencing was performed on PBMCs.

CDR3 coding DNA: TGCGCCAGCAGCTTAAGCGGGTCAGGTCGTTCACCCCTCCACTTT. Its protein product is CASSLSGSGRSPLHF. The rearrangement joins TRBV5-1 to TRBJ1-6, with D hard to call. The germline V gene has CDR1 SGHRS and CDR2 YFSETQ. Trimming removed 2 bases from V and 9 bases from J, with 15 bases in between. CDR3 length: 15 residues.